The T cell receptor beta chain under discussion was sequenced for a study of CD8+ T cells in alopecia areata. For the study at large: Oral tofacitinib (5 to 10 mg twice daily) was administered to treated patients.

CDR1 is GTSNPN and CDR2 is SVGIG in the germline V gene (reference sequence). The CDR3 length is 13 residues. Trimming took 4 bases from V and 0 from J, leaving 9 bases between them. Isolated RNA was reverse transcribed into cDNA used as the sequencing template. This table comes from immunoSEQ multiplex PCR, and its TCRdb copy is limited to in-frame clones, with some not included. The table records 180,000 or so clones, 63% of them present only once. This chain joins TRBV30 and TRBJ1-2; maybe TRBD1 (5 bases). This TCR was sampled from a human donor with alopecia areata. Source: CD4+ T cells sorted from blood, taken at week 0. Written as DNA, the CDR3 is TGTGCCTGGACCCGACAGACTAACTATGGCTACACCTTC. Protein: CAWTRQTNYGYTF.